This T cell receptor (beta chain) derives from a study of neoadjuvant anti-PD-1 for oral cavity cancer. These oral cavity squamous cell carcinomas were HPV-negative and locally advanced. Blood libraries mostly used around 510 ng genomic DNA, six replicates each. Repertoires were generated with immunoSEQ multiplex PCR, while TCRdb's copy carries only in-frame clones and drops some. The table has around 81,000 clones, 84% seen once; the top ten hold about 2.9%. The CDR3 runs to 15 residues. Trimming at V came to 3 bases and at J to 7 bases, leaving 11 bases not matched to a gene. From germline, CDR1 is LNHDA and CDR2 SQIVND (reference sequence).

This clonotype originated in a person aged 35 to 85 with oral cavity squamous cell carcinoma. This chain links TRBV19 with TRBJ2-7; 8 bases match TRBD1. The material was PBMCs, obtained before nivolumab (anti-PD-1) treatment. The CDR3 DNA reads TGTGCCAGTAGTATCTCCAGGACAGGGAGTGAAGAGCAGTACTTC. Its protein product is CASSISRTGSEEQYF.